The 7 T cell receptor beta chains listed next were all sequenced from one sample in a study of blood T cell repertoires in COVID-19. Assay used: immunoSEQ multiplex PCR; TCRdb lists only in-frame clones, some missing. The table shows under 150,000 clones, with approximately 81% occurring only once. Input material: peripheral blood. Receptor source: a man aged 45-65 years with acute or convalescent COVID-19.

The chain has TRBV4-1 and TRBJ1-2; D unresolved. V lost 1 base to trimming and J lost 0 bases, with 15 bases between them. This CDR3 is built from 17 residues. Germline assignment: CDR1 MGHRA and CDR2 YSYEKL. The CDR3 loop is CASSQVPSAGSNYGYTF. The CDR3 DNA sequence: TGCGCCAGCAGCCAAGTTCCGAGCGCCGGATCTAACTATGGCTACACCTTC.

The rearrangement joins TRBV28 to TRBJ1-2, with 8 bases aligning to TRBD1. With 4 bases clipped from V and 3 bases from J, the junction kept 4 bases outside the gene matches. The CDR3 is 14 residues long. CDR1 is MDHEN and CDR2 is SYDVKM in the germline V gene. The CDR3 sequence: CASSSGQGDYGYTF. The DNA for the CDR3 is TGTGCCAGCAGTTCCGGACAGGGCGACTATGGCTACACCTTC.

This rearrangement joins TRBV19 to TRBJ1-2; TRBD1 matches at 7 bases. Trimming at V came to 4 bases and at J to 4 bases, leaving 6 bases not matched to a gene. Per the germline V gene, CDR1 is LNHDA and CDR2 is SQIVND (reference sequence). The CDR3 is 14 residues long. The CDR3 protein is CASSTSGTAYGYTF. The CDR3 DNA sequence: TGTGCCAGTAGTACTTCCGGGACAGCCTATGGCTACACCTTC.

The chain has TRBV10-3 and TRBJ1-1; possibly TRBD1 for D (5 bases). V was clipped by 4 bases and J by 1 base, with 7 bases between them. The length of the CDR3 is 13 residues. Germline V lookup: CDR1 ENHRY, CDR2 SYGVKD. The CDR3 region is CAISAQGNTEAFF. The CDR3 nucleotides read TGTGCCATCAGTGCCCAGGGGAACACTGAAGCTTTCTTT.

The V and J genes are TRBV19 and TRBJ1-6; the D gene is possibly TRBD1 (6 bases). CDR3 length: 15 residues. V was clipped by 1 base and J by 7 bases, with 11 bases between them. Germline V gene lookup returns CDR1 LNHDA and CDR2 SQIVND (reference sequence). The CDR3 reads CASSIAAGENSPLHF. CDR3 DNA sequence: TGTGCCAGTAGTATAGCAGCAGGGGAAAATTCACCCCTCCACTTT.

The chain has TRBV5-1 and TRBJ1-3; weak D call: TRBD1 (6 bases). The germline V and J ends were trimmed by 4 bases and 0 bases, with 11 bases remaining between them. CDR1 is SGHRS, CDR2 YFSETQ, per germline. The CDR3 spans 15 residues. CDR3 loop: CASSQGQISGNTIYF. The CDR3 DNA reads TGCGCCAGCAGCCAGGGACAAATCTCTGGAAACACCATATATTTT.

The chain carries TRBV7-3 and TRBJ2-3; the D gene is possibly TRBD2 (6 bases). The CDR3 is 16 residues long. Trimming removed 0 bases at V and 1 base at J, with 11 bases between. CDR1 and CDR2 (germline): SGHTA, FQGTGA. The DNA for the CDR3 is TGTGCCAGCAGCTTAACGGCGGGGTTTGGCACAGATACGCAGTATTTT. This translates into CASSLTAGFGTDTQYF.